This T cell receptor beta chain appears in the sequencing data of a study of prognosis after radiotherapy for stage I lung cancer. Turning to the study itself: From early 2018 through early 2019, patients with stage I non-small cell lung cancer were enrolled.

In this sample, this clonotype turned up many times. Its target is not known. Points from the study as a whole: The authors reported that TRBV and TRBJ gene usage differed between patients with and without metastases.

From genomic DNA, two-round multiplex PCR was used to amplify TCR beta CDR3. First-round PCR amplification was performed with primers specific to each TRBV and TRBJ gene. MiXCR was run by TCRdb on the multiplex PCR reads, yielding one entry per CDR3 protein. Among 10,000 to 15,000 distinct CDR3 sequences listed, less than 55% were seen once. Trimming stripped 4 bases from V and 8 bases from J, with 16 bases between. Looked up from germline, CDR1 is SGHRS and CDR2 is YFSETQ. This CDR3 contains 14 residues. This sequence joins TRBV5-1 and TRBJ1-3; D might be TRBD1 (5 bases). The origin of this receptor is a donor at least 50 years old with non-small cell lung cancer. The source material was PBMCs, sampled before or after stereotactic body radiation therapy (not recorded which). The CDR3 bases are TGCGCCAGCAGCCCCGGGGCAGCCGCGGACACCATATATTTT. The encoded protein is CASSPGAAADTIYF. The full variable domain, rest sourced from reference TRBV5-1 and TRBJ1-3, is KAGVTQTPRYLIKTRGQQVTLSCSPISGHRSVSWYQQTPGQGLQFLFEYFSETQRNKGNFPGRFSGRQFSNSRSEMNVSTLELGDSALYLCASSPGAAADTIYFGEGSWLTVV.